The TCR beta chain under discussion was sequenced for a study of blood T cell repertoires in COVID-19. Recruits, aged about 18 to 90 years, lived in 20 to 30 US areas. Clinical histories supplied by participants themselves formed the basis of cohort assignment. Shortly before study entry, within 2 weeks, exposed participants had met a COVID-19 case. Produced via immunoSEQ multiplex PCR; TCRdb's table is partial and in-frame only. The sample lists approximately 260,000 clones; approximately 84% were seen once. Germline CDR1 reads MGHDK; CDR2 reads SYGVNS. The CDR3 length is 16 residues. The V gene lost 6 bases and the J gene lost 7 bases, with 24 bases spanning the gap.

Sequenced material: PBMCs or T cells enriched from blood (not recorded which). The sequence came from a woman between 45 and 65 years old who had been exposed to COVID-19. The rearrangement links TRBV25-1 to TRBJ1-1; weak D call: TRBD1 (6 bases). The CDR3 nucleotides are TGTGCCAGCAGAAAGGACAGAATCGGTCTTCAGTGTGAAGCTTTCTTT. Translation gives CASRKDRIGLQCEAFF.